This T cell receptor beta chain was sequenced during a study of T cell repertoires in cytomegalovirus infection. On the study more broadly: The authors used CMV epitopes that were HLA-C-restricted (recently identified) and HLA-B-restricted (well studied). Carrying CMV and the relevant HLA type showed in public TCR beta signatures. Broader study findings: In two of eight donors, the top clonotype was HLA-C-restricted CMV-specific. Adding up the frequency of public TCR beta families identified people who carried CMV plus the relevant HLA.

With 4 bases removed from V and 5 bases from J, the gap between germline ends came to 14 bases. Germline V lookup: CDR1 SGHAT, CDR2 FQNNGV. The CDR3 runs 14 residues. TCRdb used MiXCR to reprocess the reads, holding one entry per CDR3 protein. The table records approximately 730,000 distinct CDR3 sequences, just under 30% of them present only once. Points on this clonotype: What it recognizes is unknown.

The source of this sequence is a human donor in good health (CMV status not recorded). Some clones in this sample may be carry-over from other donors' samples. The sample in question was cultured CD8+ T cells from PBMCs, obtained from culture after CMV antigen stimulation. The chain carries TRBV11-2 and TRBJ1-1; D is uncertain. CDR3 DNA: TGTGCCAGCAGCTCGGTTTGGACGGGAACTGAAGCTTTCTTT. It translates to CASSSVWTGTEAFF.